The following is a TCR beta chain sequence with its context. The sample is drawn from a study of blood T cell repertoires in COVID-19. Libraries were prepared by immunoSEQ multiplex PCR; TCRdb keeps only in-frame clonotypes and omits some of them. Of fewer than 300,000 clones in the sample, 90% were seen once. Clinical history as reported by participants underpinned cohort assignment. CDR1 is SGHAT, CDR2 FQDESV, per germline (reference sequence). The V gene end was trimmed by 1 base and the J gene end by 6 bases; junction bases not matched to a gene: 2. The CDR3 runs to 14 residues. This clonotype was sampled from a woman aged 25 to 39 who had recovered from COVID-19. The chain has TRBV11-1 and TRBJ2-3; the match to TRBD2 covers 9 bases. Material: PBMCs or T cells enriched from blood (not recorded which). DNA of the CDR3: TGTGCCAGCAGCTTAGGGACTAGCGTTGATACGCAGTATTTT. Its translation: CASSLGTSVDTQYF.